What follows are 14 T cell receptor beta chains derived from one specimen sequenced in a study of sequential checkpoint blockade in melanoma. Using immunoSEQ multiplex PCR, the repertoire was profiled, and TCRdb retains in-frame clones only, with some absent. The sample yields about 8,200 clones, about 50% seen once. Treatment specified: randomized to nivolumab then ipilimumab (arm A) or the reverse (arm B). This specimen was CD8+ T cells sorted from blood (inferred from file names), taken from a patient given nivolumab and ipilimumab in sequence. Receptors were obtained from a human donor with melanoma.

This clone was observed a handful of times. The chain employs TRBV28 and TRBJ1-5, with 8 bases fitting TRBD1. The CDR3 sequence is 16 residues long. The V gene's germline CDR1 is MDHEN and CDR2 SYDVKM. The V and J ends lost 3 bases and 5 bases, in that order; junction bases with no gene match: 9. CDR3 amino acids: CASSFRLQGDHQPQHF. Written as DNA, the CDR3 is TGTGCCAGCAGTTTTAGGCTACAGGGGGACCATCAGCCCCAGCATTTT.

The CDR3 sequence is CASSQDRSDRSYYNEQFF. The CDR3 coding sequence is TGCGCCAGCAGCCAAGATAGATCTGACAGGAGTTACTACAATGAGCAGTTCTTC. V usage is TRBV4-3 and J usage is TRBJ2-1; D may be TRBD1 (6 bases). CDR3 length: 18 amino acids. Germline CDR1 and CDR2: LGHNA and YSLEER. Trimming took 0 bases from V and 3 from J, leaving 18 bases between them.

This clone is large (0.1 to 1%). The same CDR3 arises from other DNA sequences in this sample as well. This chain links TRBV4-1 with TRBJ2-7; D call uncertain. Trimming pared 1 base from V and 3 bases from J, leaving 7 bases between. The CDR3 is 13 amino acids. Looked up from germline, CDR1 is MGHRA and CDR2 is YSYEKL. CDR3 DNA: TGCGCCAGCAGCCAAGGGGCCGGCTACGAGCAGTACTTC. Residues: CASSQGAGYEQYF.

The chain combines TRBV30 with TRBJ1-2, with 7 positions matching TRBD1. The CDR3 extends over 13 amino acids. V gave up 5 bases and J gave up 6 bases; unmatched junction bases: 9. Germline CDR1 reads GTSNPN; CDR2 reads SVGIG (reference sequence). The CDR3 region is CAWDHSGGDGYTF. The CDR3 DNA reads TGTGCCTGGGATCATTCAGGGGGAGATGGCTACACCTTC.

The chain recombines TRBV7-6 with TRBJ2-7; 10 nucleotides line up with TRBD2. Trimming took 1 base from V and 4 from J; bases not matched to a gene: 4. The CDR3 spans 15 residues. Germline CDR1 reads SGHVS; CDR2 reads FNYEAQ. The CDR3 DNA reads as TGTGCCAGCAGCTTAGGTGGTAGCGGGGGGTACGAGCAGTACTTC. This encodes CASSLGGSGGYEQYF. The full variable domain, in which reference TRBV7-6 and TRBJ2-7 provide the parts outside the CDR3, is GAGVSQSPRYKVTKRGQDVALRCDPISGHVSLYWYRQALGQGPEFLTYFNYEAQQDKSGLPNDRFSAERPEGSISTLTIQRTEQRDSAMYRCASSLGGSGGYEQYFGPGTRLTVT.

In its sample, this clone was seen a few times. This chain connects TRBV5-1 to TRBJ1-1; D is unclear. There are 13 residues in the CDR3. The germline gives CDR1 SGHRS, CDR2 YFSETQ. The V end was cut by 1 base, the J end by 7 bases, with 11 bases between. Written as DNA, the CDR3 is TGCGCCAGCAGCTTGAGCGGGTCGGGTGAAGCTTTCTTT. It codes for CASSLSGSGEAFF.

V is TRBV4-1 and J is TRBJ2-7; D not resolved. Trimming stripped 3 bases from V and 2 bases from J, with 11 bases between. The CDR3 extends over 14 amino acids. The germline V gene has CDR1 MGHRA and CDR2 YSYEKL. The CDR3 region is CASSHPGSAYEQYF. The CDR3 coding sequence is TGCGCCAGCAGCCATCCAGGATCAGCCTACGAGCAGTACTTC.

This clone has just a few counts. CDR3 sequence (DNA): TGTGCCAGCAGTGTGGTAGATACCTACGAGCAGTACTTC. Translated, it gives CASSVVDTYEQYF. The chain joins TRBV6-4 to TRBJ2-7; D is ambiguous. The V end lost 4 bases, the J end lost 2 bases, and 9 bases lay between the germline ends. The germline CDR1 and CDR2 sequences are MRHNA and SNTAGT. The CDR3 totals 13 residues.

In nucleotides, the CDR3 is TGTGCCAGCAGCTTAGCTGGGGGGAGGACTGAAGCTTTCTTT. It yields the protein CASSLAGGRTEAFF. The chain combines TRBV11-2 with TRBJ1-1, with D maybe TRBD1 (5 bases). The ends were cut back, 1 base at V and 5 bases at J, with 11 bases in the middle. Germline V gene lookup returns CDR1 SGHAT and CDR2 FQNNGV. The CDR3 length is 14 residues.

This chain uses TRBV19 with TRBJ1-2; D unclear. The CDR3 length is 12 residues. V was cut by 7 bases and J by 4 bases, with 10 bases left in between. CDR1 LNHDA and CDR2 SQIVND come from the germline V gene (reference sequence). Here the CDR3 reads CASMGALYGYTF. The CDR3 DNA reads TGTGCCAGTATGGGAGCCCTCTATGGCTACACCTTC.

The rearrangement joins TRBV9 to TRBJ1-5, with a tentative D call TRBD1 (6 bases). V lost 0 bases to trimming and J lost 5 bases, with 9 bases between them. The CDR3 runs 14 residues. The germline CDR1 and CDR2 sequences are SGDLS and YYNGEE. Written as DNA, the CDR3 is TGTGCCAGCAGCGTAGGGGGGCCTTATCAGCCCCAGCATTTT. This encodes CASSVGGPYQPQHF.

J is TRBJ1-2 and V is TRBV4-1; D gene uncertain. Germline assignment: CDR1 MGHRA and CDR2 YSYEKL. Between the trimmed V and J ends, which lost 0 bases and 5 bases, there was a span of 7 bases. This CDR3 is built from 13 residues. The CDR3: CASSQDEGYGYTF. Written as DNA, the CDR3 is TGCGCCAGCAGCCAAGACGAGGGTTATGGCTACACCTTC.

A single count supports this clone. The chain joins TRBV27 to TRBJ1-2; D perhaps matches TRBD1 (5 bases). CDR3 length equals 13 residues. Germline CDR1 MNHEY, CDR2 SMNVEV (reference sequence). V gave up 2 bases and J gave up 3 bases, with 7 bases separating them. Here the CDR3 DNA reads TGTGCCAGCAGTTTACACAGGCACTATGGCTACACCTTC. Its translation: CASSLHRHYGYTF.

This clone was counted only a few times. This chain connects TRBV4-3 to TRBJ2-1, with 7 bases aligning to TRBD1. CDR1 and CDR2 from the germline V gene are LGHNA and YSLEER. The CDR3 is 16 residues long. Trimming removed 1 base from V and 2 bases from J; junction bases left unmatched: 5. The CDR3: CASSQGPTGTYNEQFF. The CDR3, as DNA: TGCGCCAGCAGCCAAGGCCCGACAGGGACCTACAATGAGCAGTTCTTC.